This T cell receptor (beta chain) was observed in a study of post-analysis software for immune sequencing data. For the study at large: Secondary progressive, relapsing-remitting and progressive-relapsing multiple sclerosis were among the included disease courses. Study-wide results and caveats: In multiple sclerosis, normalized Chao1 diversity was significantly below that of controls. About five TRBV segments occurring more often in patients than controls included TRBV5-6, TRBV5-1 and TRBV20-1.

The authors incorporated unique molecular identifiers into the TCR beta cDNA libraries. TCRdb reprocessed the PCR reads via MiXCR and lists one record per CDR3 protein. The sample has under 650,000 distinct CDR3 sequences, about 44% seen once. CDR3 length equals 17 residues. The trim removed 8 bases at V and 1 base at J, leaving 9 bases unmatched. With regard to this clonotype: Its antigen remains unidentified.

Sequenced: blood. The source of this sequence is a girl between 10 and 17 years old with multiple sclerosis. J is TRBJ1-5 and V is TRBV12-3 or TRBV12-4, with 12 bases aligning to TRBD1. The CDR3 loop is CASFRGQGAGSNQPQHF. The CDR3 nucleotides are TGTGCCAGCTTTCGGGGACAGGGGGCCGGAAGCAATCAGCCCCAGCATTTT.